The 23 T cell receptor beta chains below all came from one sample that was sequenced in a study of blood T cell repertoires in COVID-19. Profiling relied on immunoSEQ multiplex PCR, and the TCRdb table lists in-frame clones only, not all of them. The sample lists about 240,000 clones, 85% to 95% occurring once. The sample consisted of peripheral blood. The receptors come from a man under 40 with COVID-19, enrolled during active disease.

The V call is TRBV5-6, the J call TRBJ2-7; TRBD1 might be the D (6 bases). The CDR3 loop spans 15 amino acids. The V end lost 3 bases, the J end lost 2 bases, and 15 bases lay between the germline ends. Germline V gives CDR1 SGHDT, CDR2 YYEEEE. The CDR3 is CASSSDGSGAYEQYF. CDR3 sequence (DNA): TGTGCCAGCAGCTCGGACGGTTCAGGGGCCTACGAGCAGTACTTC.

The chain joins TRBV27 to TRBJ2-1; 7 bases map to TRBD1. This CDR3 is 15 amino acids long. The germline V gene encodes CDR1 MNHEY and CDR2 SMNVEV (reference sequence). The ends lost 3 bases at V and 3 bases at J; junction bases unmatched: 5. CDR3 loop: CASSFYGTDYNEQFF. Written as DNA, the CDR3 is TGTGCCAGCAGTTTTTACGGGACAGACTACAATGAGCAGTTCTTC.

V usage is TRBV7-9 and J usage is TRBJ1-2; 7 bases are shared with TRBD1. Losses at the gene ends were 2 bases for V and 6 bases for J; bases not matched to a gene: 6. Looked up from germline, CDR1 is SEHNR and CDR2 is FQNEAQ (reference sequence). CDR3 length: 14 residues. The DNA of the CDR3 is TGTGCCAGCAGCTTAAGTGGCAGGGGGGATGGCTACACCTTC. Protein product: CASSLSGRGDGYTF.

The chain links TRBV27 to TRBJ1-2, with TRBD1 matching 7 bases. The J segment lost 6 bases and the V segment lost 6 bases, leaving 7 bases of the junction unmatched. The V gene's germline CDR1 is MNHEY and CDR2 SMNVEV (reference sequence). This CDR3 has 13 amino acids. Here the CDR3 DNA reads TGTGCCAGCAGACAGGGGATACTGAATGGCTACACCTTC. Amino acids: CASRQGILNGYTF.

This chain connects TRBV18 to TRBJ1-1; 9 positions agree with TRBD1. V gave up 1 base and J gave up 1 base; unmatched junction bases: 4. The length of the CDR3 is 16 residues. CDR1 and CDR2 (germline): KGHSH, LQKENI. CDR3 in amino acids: CASSPQTGQGNTEAFF. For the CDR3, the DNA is TGTGCCAGCTCACCACAGACGGGACAGGGGAACACTGAAGCTTTCTTT.

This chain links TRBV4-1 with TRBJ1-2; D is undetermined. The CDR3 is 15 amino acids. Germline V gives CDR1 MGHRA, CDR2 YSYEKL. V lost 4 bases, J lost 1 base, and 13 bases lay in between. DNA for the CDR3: TGCGCCAGCAGCCGACTGACGGGGATTAACTATGGCTACACCTTC. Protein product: CASSRLTGINYGYTF.

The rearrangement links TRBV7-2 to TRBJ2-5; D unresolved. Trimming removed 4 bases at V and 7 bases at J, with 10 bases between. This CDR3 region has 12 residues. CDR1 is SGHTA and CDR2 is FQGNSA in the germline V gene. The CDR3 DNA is TGTGCCAGCAGCTCGGAGAGATGGACCCAGTACTTC. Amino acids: CASSSERWTQYF.

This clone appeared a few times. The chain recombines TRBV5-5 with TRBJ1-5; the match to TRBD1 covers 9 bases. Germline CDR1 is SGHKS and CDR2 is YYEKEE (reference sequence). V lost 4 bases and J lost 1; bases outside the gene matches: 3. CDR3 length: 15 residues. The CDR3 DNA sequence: TGTGCCAGCAGCCGGACAGGGGAAAGCAATCAGCCCCAGCATTTT. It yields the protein CASSRTGESNQPQHF.

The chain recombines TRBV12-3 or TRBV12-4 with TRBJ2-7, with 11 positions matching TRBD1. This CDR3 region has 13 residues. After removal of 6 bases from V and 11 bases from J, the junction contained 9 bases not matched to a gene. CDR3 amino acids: CASSRTGGLGEYF. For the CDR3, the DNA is TGTGCCAGCAGCAGGACAGGGGGCTTGGGAGAGTACTTC.

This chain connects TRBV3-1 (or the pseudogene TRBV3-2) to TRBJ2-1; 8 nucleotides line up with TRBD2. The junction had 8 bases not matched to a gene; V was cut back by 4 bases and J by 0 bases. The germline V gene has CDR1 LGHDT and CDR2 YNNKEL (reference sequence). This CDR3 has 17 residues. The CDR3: CASSLRTSTSSYNEQFF. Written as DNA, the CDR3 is TGTGCCAGCAGCCTTCGGACTAGCACGAGCTCCTACAATGAGCAGTTCTTC.

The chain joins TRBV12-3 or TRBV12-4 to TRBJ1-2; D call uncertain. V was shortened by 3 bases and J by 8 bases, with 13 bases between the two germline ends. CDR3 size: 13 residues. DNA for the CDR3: TGTGCCAGCAGTTTTCGTACAGCTGTCGGCTACACCTTC. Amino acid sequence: CASSFRTAVGYTF.

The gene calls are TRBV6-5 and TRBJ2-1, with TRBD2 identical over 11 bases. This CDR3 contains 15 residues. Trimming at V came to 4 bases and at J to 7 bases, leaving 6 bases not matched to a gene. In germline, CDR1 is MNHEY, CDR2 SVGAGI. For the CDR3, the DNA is TGTGCCAGCAGTTTCCGACTAGCGGGGCAGAATGAGCAGTTCTTC. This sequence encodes CASSFRLAGQNEQFF.

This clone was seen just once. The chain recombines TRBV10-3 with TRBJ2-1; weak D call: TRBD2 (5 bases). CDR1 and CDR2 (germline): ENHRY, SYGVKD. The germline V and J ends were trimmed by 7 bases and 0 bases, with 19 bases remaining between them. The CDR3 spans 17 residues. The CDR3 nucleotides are TGTGCCATCACCACACTCGGACTGACGAGCTCCTACAATGAGCAGTTCTTC. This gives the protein CAITTLGLTSSYNEQFF.

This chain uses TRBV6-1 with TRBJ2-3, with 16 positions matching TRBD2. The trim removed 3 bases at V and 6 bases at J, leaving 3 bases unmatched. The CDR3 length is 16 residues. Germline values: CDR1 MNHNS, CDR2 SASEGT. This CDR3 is CASSEGLAGGFDTQYF. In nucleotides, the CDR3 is TGTGCCAGCAGTGAGGGACTAGCGGGGGGGTTTGATACGCAGTATTTT.

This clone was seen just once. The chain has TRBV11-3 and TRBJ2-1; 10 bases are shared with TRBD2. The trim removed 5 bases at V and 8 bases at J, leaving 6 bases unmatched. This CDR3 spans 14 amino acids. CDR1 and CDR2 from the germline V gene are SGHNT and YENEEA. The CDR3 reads CASSPAGGPHEQFF. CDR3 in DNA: TGTGCCAGCAGCCCAGCGGGGGGGCCGCATGAGCAGTTCTTC.

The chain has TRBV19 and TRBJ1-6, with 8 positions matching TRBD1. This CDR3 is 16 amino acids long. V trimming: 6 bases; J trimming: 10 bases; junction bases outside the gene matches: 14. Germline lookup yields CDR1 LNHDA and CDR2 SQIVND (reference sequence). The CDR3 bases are TGTGCCAGTAGAAAACCAGGGGGCCCGACTTTGTCACCCCTCCACTTT. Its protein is CASRKPGGPTLSPLHF.

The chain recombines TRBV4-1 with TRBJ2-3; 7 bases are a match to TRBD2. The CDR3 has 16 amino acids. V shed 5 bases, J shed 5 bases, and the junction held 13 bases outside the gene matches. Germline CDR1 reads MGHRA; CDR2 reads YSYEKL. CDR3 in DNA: TGCGCCAGCAGCTCCACCGGGACCCGCGGGGGAGATACGCAGTATTTT. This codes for CASSSTGTRGGDTQYF.

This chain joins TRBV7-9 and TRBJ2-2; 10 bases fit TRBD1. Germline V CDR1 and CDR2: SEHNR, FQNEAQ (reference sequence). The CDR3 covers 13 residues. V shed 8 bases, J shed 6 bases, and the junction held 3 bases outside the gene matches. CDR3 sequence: CASGQGGSGELFF. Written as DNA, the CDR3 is TGTGCCAGCGGACAGGGGGGATCCGGGGAGCTGTTTTTT. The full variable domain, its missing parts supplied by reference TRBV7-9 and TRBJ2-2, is DTGVSQNPRHKITKRGQNVTFRCDPISEHNRLYWYRQTLGQGPEFLTYFQNEAQLEKSRLLSDRFSAERPKGSFSTLEIQRTEQGDSAMYLCASGQGGSGELFFGEGSRLTVL.

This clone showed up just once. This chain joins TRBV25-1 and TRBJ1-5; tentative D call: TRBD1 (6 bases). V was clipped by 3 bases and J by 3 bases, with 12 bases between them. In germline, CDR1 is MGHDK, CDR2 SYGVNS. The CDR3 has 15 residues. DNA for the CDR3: TGTGCCAGCAGTGACCGAGGGGGTGACAATCAGCCCCAGCATTTT. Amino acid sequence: CASSDRGGDNQPQHF.

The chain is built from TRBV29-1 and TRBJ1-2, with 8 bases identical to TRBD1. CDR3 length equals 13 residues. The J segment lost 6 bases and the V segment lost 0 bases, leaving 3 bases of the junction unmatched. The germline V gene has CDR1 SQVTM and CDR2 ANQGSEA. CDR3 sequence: CSVEDRGRNGYTF. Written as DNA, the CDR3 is TGCAGCGTTGAAGACAGGGGGCGTAATGGCTACACCTTC.

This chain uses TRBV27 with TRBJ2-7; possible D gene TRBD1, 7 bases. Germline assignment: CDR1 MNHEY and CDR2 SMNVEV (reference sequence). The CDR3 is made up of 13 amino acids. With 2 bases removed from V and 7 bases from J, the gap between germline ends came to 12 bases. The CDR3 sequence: CASSLQGGWEQYF. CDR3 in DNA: TGTGCCAGCAGTTTACAGGGGGGTTGGGAGCAGTACTTC.

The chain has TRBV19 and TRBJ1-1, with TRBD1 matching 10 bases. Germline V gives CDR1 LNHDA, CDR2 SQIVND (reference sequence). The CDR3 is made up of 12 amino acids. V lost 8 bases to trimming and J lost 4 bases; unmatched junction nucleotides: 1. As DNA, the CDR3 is TGTGCCAGTCGGACAGGGGGCACTGAAGCTTTCTTT. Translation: CASRTGGTEAFF.

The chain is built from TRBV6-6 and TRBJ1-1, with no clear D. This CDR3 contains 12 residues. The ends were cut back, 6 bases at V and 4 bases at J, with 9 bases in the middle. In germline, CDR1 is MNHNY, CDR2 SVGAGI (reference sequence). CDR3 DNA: TGTGCCAGCAGACCCGACACCACTGAAGCTTTCTTT. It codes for CASRPDTTEAFF.